Listed below are T cell receptor beta chains from one sample, sequenced in a study of blood T cell repertoires in COVID-19. Profiling relied on immunoSEQ multiplex PCR, and the TCRdb table lists in-frame clones only, not all of them. The table lists some 300,000 clones, around 89% of them singletons. Sample: peripheral blood. These receptors originate from a woman between 50 and 59 years old with COVID-19, enrolled during active disease. The CDR3 runs from the conserved cysteine through the conserved F or W. The D gene is left open where the match is weak. Some rows have no size entry. The others give once, few or many, or a class for an expanded clone.

abundance: few; len: 13; d_gene: -; v_gene: TRBV7-2; j_gene: TRBJ1-1; CDR3nt: TGTGCCAGCAGCCCGTACAGGGTCACTGAAGCTTTCTTT; CDR3aa: CASSPYRVTEAFF
abundance: -; len: 13; d_gene: -; v_gene: TRBV5-1; j_gene: TRBJ1-6; CDR3nt: TGCGCCAGCAGCTCTTACTATAATTCACCCCTCCACTTT; CDR3aa: CASSSYYNSPLHF
abundance: -; len: 17; d_gene: -; v_gene: TRBV10-1; j_gene: TRBJ1-6; CDR3nt: TGCGCCAGCAGTGAGGTGGTATTCAGCTCCTATAATTCACCCCTCCACTTT; CDR3aa: CASSEVVFSSYNSPLHF
abundance: few; len: 20; d_gene: -; v_gene: TRBV24-1; j_gene: TRBJ2-2; CDR3nt: TGTGCCACCAGTGAGGTCTCGGCAGGGTACAACCTTTTGAACACCGGGGAGCTGTTTTTT; CDR3aa: CATSEVSAGYNLLNTGELFF
abundance: once; len: 14; d_gene: -; v_gene: TRBV19; j_gene: TRBJ2-7; CDR3nt: TGTGCCAGTAGTTCTCAATTACAGGGACGGGAGCAGTACTTC; CDR3aa: CASSSQLQGREQYF
abundance: -; len: 12; d_gene: -; v_gene: TRBV12-3/TRBV12-4; j_gene: TRBJ2-7; CDR3nt: TGTGCCAGCCGGGACATTTCCTACGAGCAGTACTTC; CDR3aa: CASRDISYEQYF
abundance: -; len: 14; d_gene: TRBD1; v_gene: TRBV30; j_gene: TRBJ1-2; CDR3nt: TGTGCCTGGAGTCCAGGGGGCGCCGGTCCTGGCTACACCTTC; CDR3aa: CAWSPGGAGPGYTF
abundance: -; len: 15; d_gene: -; v_gene: TRBV7-2; j_gene: TRBJ1-5; CDR3nt: TGTGCCAGCAGCCCAAGCGGGGGGGGTTTTCAGCCCCAGCATTTT; CDR3aa: CASSPSGGGFQPQHF
abundance: -; len: 12; d_gene: -; v_gene: TRBV27; j_gene: TRBJ2-3; CDR3nt: TGTGCCAGCAGTTTGGTAACAGGCACGCAGTATTTT; CDR3aa: CASSLVTGTQYF
abundance: -; len: 12; d_gene: -; v_gene: TRBV11-2; j_gene: TRBJ1-2; CDR3nt: TGTGCCAGCAGCATAACCAGGGGTGGCTACACCTTC; CDR3aa: CASSITRGGYTF
abundance: once; len: 15; d_gene: -; v_gene: TRBV4-1; j_gene: TRBJ1-1; CDR3nt: TGCGCCAGCAGCCAAGATCAGGCAATGAACACTGAAGCTTTCTTT; CDR3aa: CASSQDQAMNTEAFF
abundance: few; len: 13; d_gene: -; v_gene: TRBV5-1; j_gene: TRBJ1-2; CDR3nt: TGCGCCAGCAGCTTAGGGACAAACTATGGCTACACCTTC; CDR3aa: CASSLGTNYGYTF
abundance: -; len: 20; d_gene: -; v_gene: TRBV4-1; j_gene: TRBJ2-4; CDR3nt: TGCGCCAGCAGCCAAGATCCCCCGACGGCAGGGGCCGTAGCCAAAAACATTCAGTACTTC; CDR3aa: CASSQDPPTAGAVAKNIQYF
abundance: -; len: 18; d_gene: TRBD1; v_gene: TRBV19; j_gene: TRBJ2-5; CDR3nt: TGTGCCAGCACACCCGGGACAGGGGGCTATCCGATCCAAGAGACCCAGTACTTC; CDR3aa: CASTPGTGGYPIQETQYF
abundance: -; len: 14; d_gene: -; v_gene: TRBV5-1; j_gene: TRBJ1-1; CDR3nt: TGCGCCAGCAGACGGGGGACGGAGAACACTGAAGCTTTCTTT; CDR3aa: CASRRGTENTEAFF
abundance: -; len: 20; d_gene: TRBD1; v_gene: TRBV24-1; j_gene: TRBJ2-4; CDR3nt: TGTGCCACCAAAATAGACCCCGGGACAGGCAAACTCCTAGCCAAAAACATTCAGTACTTC; CDR3aa: CATKIDPGTGKLLAKNIQYF